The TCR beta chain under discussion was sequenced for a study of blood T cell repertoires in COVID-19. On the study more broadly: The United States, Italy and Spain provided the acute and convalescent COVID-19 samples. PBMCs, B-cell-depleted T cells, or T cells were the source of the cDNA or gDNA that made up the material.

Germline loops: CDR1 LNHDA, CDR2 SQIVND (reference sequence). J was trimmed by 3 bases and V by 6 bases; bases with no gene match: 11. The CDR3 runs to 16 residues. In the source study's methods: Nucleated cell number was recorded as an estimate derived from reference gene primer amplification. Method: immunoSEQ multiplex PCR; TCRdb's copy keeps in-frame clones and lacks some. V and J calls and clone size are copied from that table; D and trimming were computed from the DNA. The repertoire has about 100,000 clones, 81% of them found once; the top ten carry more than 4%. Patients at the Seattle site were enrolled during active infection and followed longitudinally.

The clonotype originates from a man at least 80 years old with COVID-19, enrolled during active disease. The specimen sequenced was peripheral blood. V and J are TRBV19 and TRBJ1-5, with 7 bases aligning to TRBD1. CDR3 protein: CASRPTDRSYNQPQHF. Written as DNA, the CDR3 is TGTGCCAGTAGGCCAACGGACAGGAGTTACAATCAGCCCCAGCATTTT. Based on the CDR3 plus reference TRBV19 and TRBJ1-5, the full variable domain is DGGITQSPKYLFRKEGQNVTLSCEQNLNHDAMYWYRQDPGQGLRLIYYSQIVNDFQKGDIAEGYSVSREKKESFPLTVTSAQKNPTAFYLCASRPTDRSYNQPQHFGDGTRLSIL.